This TCR beta chain was profiled in a study of blood T cell repertoires in COVID-19. Overall study context: T cells, B-cell-depleted T cells, or PBMCs provided the cDNA or gDNA that served as material.

The CDR3 runs to 15 residues. The germline V gene encodes CDR1 MDHEN and CDR2 SYDVKM. The V gene end was trimmed by 6 bases and the J gene end by 7 bases; junction bases not matched to a gene: 10. Authors' data handling: How many nucleated cells were present was estimated from reference gene primer amplification. Produced via immunoSEQ multiplex PCR; TCRdb's table is partial and in-frame only. V, J and clone size are taken as reported in that table, and D and trimming were inferred from the DNA itself. This repertoire shows approximately 150,000 clones, about 86% found once; its top ten account for about 1.5%.

The sequencing input was peripheral blood. The genes are TRBV28 and TRBJ1-4; 8 bases are a match to TRBD1. The TCR was taken from a woman aged 55-75 years with acute or convalescent COVID-19. DNA of the CDR3: TGTGCCAGCAGCTCGACAGGGGTACTGAGTGAAAAACTGTTTTTT. This gives the protein CASSSTGVLSEKLFF.